Here is one T cell receptor (beta chain) with its context. V lost 5 bases to trimming and J lost 5 bases; unmatched junction nucleotides: 0. The CDR3 is made up of 12 amino acids. This sample was taken from a study of blood T cell repertoires in COVID-19. In the study overall: Donors in the United States, Italy and Spain gave samples during acute or convalescent COVID-19. In each case, the material was cDNA or gDNA derived from T cells, B-cell-depleted T cells, or PBMCs.

Authors' processing steps: Amplified reference gene primers provided the basis for estimating nucleated cell counts. TCRdb's copy holds only in-frame clones and misses some; the assay was immunoSEQ multiplex PCR. V, J and clone size derive from that table, while D and trimming were established from the DNA sequence. Of about 340,000 clones in the sample, around 88% are singletons; the top ten hold 7.1%. Those enrolled in Seattle joined during active infection and were followed longitudinally afterward. The sequence was collected from a woman aged 55-69 years with COVID-19, enrolled during active disease. This chain links TRBV12-3 or TRBV12-4 with TRBJ2-7; 10 nucleotides agree with TRBD2. The material sequenced was peripheral blood. The CDR3 region is CASSSGGDEQYF. CDR3 DNA: TGTGCCAGCAGTAGCGGGGGGGACGAGCAGTACTTC.